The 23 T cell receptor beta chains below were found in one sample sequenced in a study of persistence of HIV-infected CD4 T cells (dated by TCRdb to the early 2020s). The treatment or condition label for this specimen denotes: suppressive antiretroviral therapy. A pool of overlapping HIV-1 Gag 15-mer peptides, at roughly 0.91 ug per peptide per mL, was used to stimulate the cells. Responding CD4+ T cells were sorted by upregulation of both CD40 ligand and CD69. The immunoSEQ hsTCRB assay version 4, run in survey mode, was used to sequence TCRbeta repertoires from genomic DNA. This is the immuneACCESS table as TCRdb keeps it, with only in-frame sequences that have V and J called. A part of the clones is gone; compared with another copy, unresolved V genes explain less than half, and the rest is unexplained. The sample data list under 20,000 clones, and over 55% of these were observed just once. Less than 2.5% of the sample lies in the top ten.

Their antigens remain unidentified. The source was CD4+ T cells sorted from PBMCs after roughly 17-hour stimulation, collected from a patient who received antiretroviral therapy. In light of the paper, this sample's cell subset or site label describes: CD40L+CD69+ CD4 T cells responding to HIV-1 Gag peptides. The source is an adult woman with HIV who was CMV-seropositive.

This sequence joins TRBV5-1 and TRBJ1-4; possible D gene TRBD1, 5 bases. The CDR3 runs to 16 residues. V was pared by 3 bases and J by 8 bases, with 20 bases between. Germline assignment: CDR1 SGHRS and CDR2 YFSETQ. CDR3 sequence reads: CASSSAFWGAGEKLFF. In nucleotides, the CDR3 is TGCGCCAGCAGCTCCGCTTTTTGGGGCGCAGGGGAAAAACTGTTTTTT.

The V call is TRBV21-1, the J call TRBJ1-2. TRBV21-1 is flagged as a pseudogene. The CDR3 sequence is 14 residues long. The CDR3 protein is CASLRQAANYGYTF. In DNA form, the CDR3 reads TGTGCCAGCCTCCGGCAAGCAGCTAACTATGGCTACACCTTC.

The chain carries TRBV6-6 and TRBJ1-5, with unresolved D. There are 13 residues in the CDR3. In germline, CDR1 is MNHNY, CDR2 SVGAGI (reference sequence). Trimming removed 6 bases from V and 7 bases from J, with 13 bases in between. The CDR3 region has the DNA TGTGCCAGCAGGGACGGCGGCGGACAGCCCCAGCATTTT. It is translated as CASRDGGGQPQHF.

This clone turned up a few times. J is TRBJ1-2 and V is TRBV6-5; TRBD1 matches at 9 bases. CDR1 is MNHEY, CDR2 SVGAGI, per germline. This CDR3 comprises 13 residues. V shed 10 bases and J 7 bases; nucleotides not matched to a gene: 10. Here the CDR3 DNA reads TGTGCCACCCGGACAGGGGACCTGAGTGGCTACACCTTC. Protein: CATRTGDLSGYTF.

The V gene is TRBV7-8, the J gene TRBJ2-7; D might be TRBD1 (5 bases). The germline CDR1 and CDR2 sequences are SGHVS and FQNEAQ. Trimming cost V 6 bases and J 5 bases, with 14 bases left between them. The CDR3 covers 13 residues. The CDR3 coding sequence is TGTGCCAGCAGTTTCAACCAGGGCCACGAGCAGTACGTC. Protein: CASSFNQGHEQYV.

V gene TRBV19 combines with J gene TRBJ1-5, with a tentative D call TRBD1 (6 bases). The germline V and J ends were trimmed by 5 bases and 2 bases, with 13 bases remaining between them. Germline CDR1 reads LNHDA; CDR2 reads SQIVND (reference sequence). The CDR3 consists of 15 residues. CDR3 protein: CASSPAGARNQPQHF. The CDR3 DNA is TGTGCCAGTAGTCCGGCGGGGGCGCGCAATCAGCCCCAGCATTTT.

The CDR3 sequence: CASSTSGGAGTGELFF. The CDR3 DNA reads TGTGCCAGCAGTACAAGCGGGGGGGCGGGCACCGGGGAGCTGTTTTTT. The J gene is TRBJ2-2, the V gene TRBV2, with 10 bases that match TRBD2. CDR3 length: 16 amino acids. J was trimmed by 4 bases and V by 5 bases; bases with no gene match: 7. Germline V gene sequence: CDR1 SNHLY, CDR2 FYNNEI.

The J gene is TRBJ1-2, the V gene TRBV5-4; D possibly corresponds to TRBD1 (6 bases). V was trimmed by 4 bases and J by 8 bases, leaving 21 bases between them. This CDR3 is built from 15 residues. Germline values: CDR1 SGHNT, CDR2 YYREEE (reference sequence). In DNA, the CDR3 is TGTGCCAGCAGCCGGAGTTCGACAGGACTAAACGGCTACACCTTC. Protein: CASSRSSTGLNGYTF.

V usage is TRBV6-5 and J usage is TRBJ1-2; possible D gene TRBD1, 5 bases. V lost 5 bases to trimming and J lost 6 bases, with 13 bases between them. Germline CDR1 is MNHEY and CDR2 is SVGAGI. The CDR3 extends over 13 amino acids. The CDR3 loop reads CASSPQGTNGYTF. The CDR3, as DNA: TGTGCCAGCAGTCCGCAGGGAACTAATGGCTACACCTTC.

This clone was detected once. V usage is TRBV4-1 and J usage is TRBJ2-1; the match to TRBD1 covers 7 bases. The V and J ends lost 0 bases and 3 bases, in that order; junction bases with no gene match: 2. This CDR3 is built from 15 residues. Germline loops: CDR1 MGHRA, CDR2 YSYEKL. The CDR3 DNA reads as TGCGCCAGCAGCCAAGACAACAGGGGCTACAATGAGCAGTTCTTC. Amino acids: CASSQDNRGYNEQFF.

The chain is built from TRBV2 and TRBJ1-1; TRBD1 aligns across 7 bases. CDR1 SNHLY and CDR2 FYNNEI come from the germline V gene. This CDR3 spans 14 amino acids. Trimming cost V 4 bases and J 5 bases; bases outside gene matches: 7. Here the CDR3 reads CASSVGRGGTEAFF. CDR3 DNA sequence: TGTGCCAGCAGTGTCGGCAGGGGGGGGACTGAAGCTTTCTTT.

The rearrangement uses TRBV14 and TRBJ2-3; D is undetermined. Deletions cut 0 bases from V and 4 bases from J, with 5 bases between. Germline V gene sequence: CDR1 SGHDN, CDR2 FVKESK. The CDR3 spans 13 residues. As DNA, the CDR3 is TGTGCCAGCAGCCAAGATTTGCCAGATACGCAGTATTTT. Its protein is CASSQDLPDTQYF. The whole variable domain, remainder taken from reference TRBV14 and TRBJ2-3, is EAGVTQFPSHSVIEKGQTVTLRCDPISGHDNLYWYRRVMGKEIKFLLHFVKESKQDESGMPNNRFLAERTGGTYSTLKVQPAELEDSGVYFCASSQDLPDTQYFGPGTRLTVL.

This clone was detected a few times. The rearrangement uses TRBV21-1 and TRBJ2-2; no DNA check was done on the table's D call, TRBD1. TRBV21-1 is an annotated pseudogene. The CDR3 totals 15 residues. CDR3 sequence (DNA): TGTGCCAGCAGCAAGTCCAAGAAGTGGCCCGGGGAGCTGTTTTTT. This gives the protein CASSKSKKWPGELFF.

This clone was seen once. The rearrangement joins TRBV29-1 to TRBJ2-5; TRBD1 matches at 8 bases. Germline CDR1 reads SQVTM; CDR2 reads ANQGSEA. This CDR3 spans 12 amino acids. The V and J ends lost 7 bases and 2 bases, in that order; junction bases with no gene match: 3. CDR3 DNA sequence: TGCAGCGGGCGGACAGGGCAAGAGACCCAGTACTTC. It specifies CSGRTGQETQYF.

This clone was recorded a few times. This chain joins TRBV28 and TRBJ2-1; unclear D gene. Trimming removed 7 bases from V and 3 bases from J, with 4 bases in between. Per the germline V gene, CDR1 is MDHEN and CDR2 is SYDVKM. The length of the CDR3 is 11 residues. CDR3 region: CASTFYNEQFF. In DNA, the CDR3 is TGTGCCAGCACCTTCTACAATGAGCAGTTCTTC. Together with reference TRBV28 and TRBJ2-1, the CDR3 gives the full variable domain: DVKVTQSSRYLVKRTGEKVFLECVQDMDHENMFWYRQDPGLGLRLIYFSYDVKMKEKGDIPEGYSVSREKKERFSLILESASTNQTSMYLCASTFYNEQFFGPGTRLTVL.

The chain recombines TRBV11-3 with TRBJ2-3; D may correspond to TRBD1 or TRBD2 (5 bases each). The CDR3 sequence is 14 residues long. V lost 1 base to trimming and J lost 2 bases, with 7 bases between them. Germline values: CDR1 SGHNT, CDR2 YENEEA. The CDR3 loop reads CASSLGGVTDTQYF. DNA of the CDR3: TGTGCCAGCAGCTTAGGAGGGGTCACAGATACGCAGTATTTT.

CDR3 sequence (DNA): TGTGCCTGGAGTGGCGTTAATGCCAATCAGCCCCAGCATTTT. This encodes CAWSGVNANQPQHF. V gene TRBV30 combines with J gene TRBJ1-5, with D unresolved. Germline V gene data show CDR1 as GTSNPN and CDR2 as SVGIG (reference sequence). This CDR3 comprises 14 residues. V lost 1 base, J lost 3 bases, and 10 bases lay in between. The whole variable domain, filled in from reference TRBV30 and TRBJ1-5, reads SQTIHQWPATLVQPVGSPLSLECTVEGTSNPNLYWYRQAAGRGLQLLFYSVGIGQISSEVPQNLSASRPQDRQFILSSKKLLLSDSGFYLCAWSGVNANQPQHFGDGTRLSIL.

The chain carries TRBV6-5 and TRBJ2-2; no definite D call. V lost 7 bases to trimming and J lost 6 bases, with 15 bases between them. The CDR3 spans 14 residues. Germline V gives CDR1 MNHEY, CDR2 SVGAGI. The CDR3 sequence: CASKPTVGSGELFF. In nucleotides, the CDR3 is TGTGCCAGCAAACCTACGGTTGGGTCCGGGGAGCTGTTTTTT.

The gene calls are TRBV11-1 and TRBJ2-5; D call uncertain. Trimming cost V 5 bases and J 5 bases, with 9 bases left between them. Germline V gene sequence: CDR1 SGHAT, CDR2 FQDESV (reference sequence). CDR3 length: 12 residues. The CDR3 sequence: CASSPTAETQYF. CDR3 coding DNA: TGTGCCAGCAGCCCTACGGCGGAGACCCAGTACTTC.

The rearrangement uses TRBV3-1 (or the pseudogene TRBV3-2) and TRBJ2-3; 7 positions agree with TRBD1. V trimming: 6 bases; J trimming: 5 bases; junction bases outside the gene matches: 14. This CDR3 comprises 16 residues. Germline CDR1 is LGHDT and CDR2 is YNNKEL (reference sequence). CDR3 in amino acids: CASRALANRGLDTQYF. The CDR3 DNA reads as TGTGCCAGCAGAGCTTTGGCCAACAGGGGCCTAGATACGCAGTATTTT.

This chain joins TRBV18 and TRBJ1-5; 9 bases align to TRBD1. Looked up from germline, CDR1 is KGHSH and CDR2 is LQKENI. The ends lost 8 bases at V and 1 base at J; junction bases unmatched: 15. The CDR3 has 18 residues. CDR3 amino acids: CASTKDRGDPGSNQPQHF. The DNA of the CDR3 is TGTGCCAGCACCAAGGACAGGGGCGATCCAGGGAGCAATCAGCCCCAGCATTTT.

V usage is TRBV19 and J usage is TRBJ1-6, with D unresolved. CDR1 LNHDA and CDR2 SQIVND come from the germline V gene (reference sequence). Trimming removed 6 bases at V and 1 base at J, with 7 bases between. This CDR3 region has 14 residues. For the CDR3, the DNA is TGTGCCAGTAGCCCGGGATCCTATAATTCACCCCTCCACTTT. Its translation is CASSPGSYNSPLHF.

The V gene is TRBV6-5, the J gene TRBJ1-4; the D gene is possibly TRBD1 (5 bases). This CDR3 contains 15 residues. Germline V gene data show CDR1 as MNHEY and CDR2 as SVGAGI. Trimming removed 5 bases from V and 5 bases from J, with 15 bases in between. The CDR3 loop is CASSHAGGGNEKLFF. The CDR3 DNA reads TGTGCCAGCAGTCACGCCGGGGGGGGGAATGAAAAACTGTTTTTT.